This section outlines one T cell receptor (beta chain) sequence together with its context. Clones were read by immunoSEQ multiplex PCR, and TCRdb kept only the in-frame ones, dropping some. The table has about 27,000 clones, approximately 77% seen once; the top ten hold 13%. Germline V gene data show CDR1 as MNHEY and CDR2 as SMNVEV (reference sequence). After removal of 2 bases from V and 2 bases from J, the junction contained 4 bases not matched to a gene. CDR3 size: 15 residues. This sample's treatment: randomized to nivolumab then ipilimumab (arm A) or the reverse (arm B). Patients had received no earlier DNA-damaging chemotherapy. PBMC sorting kept live CD3+CD8+ cells without CD19 or CD56. The data derive from a study of sequential checkpoint blockade in melanoma. Study information: Both treatment sequences were followed by maintenance nivolumab.

The chain carries TRBV27 and TRBJ2-7; the match to TRBD1 covers 9 bases. Sequencing used CD8+ T cells sorted from blood (inferred from file names), obtained from a patient given nivolumab and ipilimumab in sequence. The sequence was obtained from a human donor with melanoma. The CDR3 nucleotides are TGTGCCAGCAGTTTAGCCGGGACAGGGACCTACGAGCAGTACTTC. It encodes CASSLAGTGTYEQYF.